This T cell receptor beta chain was identified during a study of Ad26.COV2.S vaccination and SARS-CoV-2 variants. Whole-study context: Doses of Ad26.COV2.S were injected into muscle once or twice, 56 days apart. Points from the study as a whole: Researchers cautioned that TCR breadth and depth analyses may have underestimated total T cell responses.

The V end was cut by 7 bases, the J end by 8 bases, with 17 bases between. There are 14 residues in the CDR3. Germline V gene lookup returns CDR1 KGHDR and CDR2 SFDVKD. Repertoires were generated with immunoSEQ multiplex PCR, while TCRdb's copy carries only in-frame clones and drops some. The sample contains about 350,000 clones, about 87% of which appear only once. Comments on this clone: What it binds is unknown.

Treatment defined: about 20 received Ad26.COV2.S at low or high dose, single or two shots; 5 received placebo; per-sample allocation not given. Samples analyzed were those drawn on day 63 after the first vaccine or placebo injection. An 18-55-year-old adult in Boston served as donor. The administered vaccine (an Ad26 vector) expressed Wuhan-strain SARS-CoV-2 spike. The specimen was peripheral blood, collected in a trial of Ad26.COV2.S vaccine versus placebo. The chain uses TRBV24-1 and TRBJ2-1; no clear D gene. This sequence originates from a person aged 18-60 years who received the Ad26.COV2.S COVID-19 vaccine or a placebo. CDR3 sequence reads: CATSPEGPADEQFF. As DNA, the CDR3 is TGTGCCACCAGCCCTGAAGGGCCAGCCGATGAGCAGTTCTTC.